A single sample gave rise to the 30 T cell receptor beta chains below, sequenced in a study of response to subunit inactivated influenza vaccine. TCRdb re-analysed the RT-PCR reads in MiXCR, keeping a single row per CDR3 protein. The data hold roughly 520,000 distinct CDR3 sequences, with approximately 24% observed a single time. The sequencing used CD4+ T cells sorted from PBMCs, collected around 5 days after vaccination. The receptor source for this set is a man aged 45 to 65 who received an inactivated influenza vaccine.

The rearrangement joins TRBV29-1 to TRBJ2-7; no definite D call. The CDR3 consists of 14 residues. Trimming took 4 bases from V and 7 from J, leaving 20 bases between them. Germline V gene data show CDR1 as SQVTM and CDR2 as ANQGSEA. In DNA form, the CDR3 reads TGCAGCGTTGTCCTGGTGGCCGCGGTAGGTGAGCAGTACTTC. Translated: CSVVLVAAVGEQYF.

The V gene is TRBV2, the J gene TRBJ2-1; 11 bases map to TRBD2. Trimming took 6 bases from V and 3 from J; bases not matched to a gene: 4. There are 15 residues in the CDR3. Germline V gives CDR1 SNHLY, CDR2 FYNNEI. CDR3 sequence reads: CASRNGLAGYNEQFF. CDR3 sequence (DNA): TGTGCCAGCAGGAACGGACTAGCGGGCTACAATGAGCAGTTCTTC.

V and J are TRBV5-1 and TRBJ2-1; tentative D call: TRBD1 (7 bases). The CDR3 extends over 16 amino acids. Germline CDR1 SGHRS, CDR2 YFSETQ. Trimming cost V 1 base and J 0 bases, with 11 bases left between them. The CDR3, as DNA: TGCGCCAGCAGCTTGCGGGGGACAGCCTCCTACAATGAGCAGTTCTTC. Translation gives CASSLRGTASYNEQFF. Full variable domain (outside the CDR3, taken from reference TRBV5-1 and TRBJ2-1): KAGVTQTPRYLIKTRGQQVTLSCSPISGHRSVSWYQQTPGQGLQFLFEYFSETQRNKGNFPGRFSGRQFSNSRSEMNVSTLELGDSALYLCASSLRGTASYNEQFFGPGTRLTVL.

This clonotype has just one count. The rearrangement links TRBV5-1 to TRBJ2-6, with D unclear. The length of the CDR3 is 15 residues. Germline V CDR1 and CDR2: SGHRS, YFSETQ. Trimming pared 2 bases from V and 0 bases from J, leaving 6 bases between. The CDR3 sequence: CASSFFFSGANVLTF. The CDR3 DNA reads as TGCGCCAGCAGCTTCTTTTTCTCTGGGGCCAACGTCCTGACTTTC. The variable domain in full, completed from reference TRBV5-1 and TRBJ2-6, reads KAGVTQTPRYLIKTRGQQVTLSCSPISGHRSVSWYQQTPGQGLQFLFEYFSETQRNKGNFPGRFSGRQFSNSRSEMNVSTLELGDSALYLCASSFFFSGANVLTFGAGSRLTVL.

V gene TRBV20-1 combines with J gene TRBJ2-2; 9 bases match TRBD2. CDR1 and CDR2 (germline): DFQATT, SNEGSKA (reference sequence). There are 14 residues in the CDR3. Germline trimming cut 3 bases from V and 7 bases from J; bases unmatched to any gene: 6. CDR3 sequence (DNA): TGCAGTGCTAGGCGGGGGGGACGGGGCGGGGAGCTGTTTTTT. This translates into CSARRGGRGGELFF.

CDR3 nucleotides: TGTGCCACCCCCAACAGGGGAAACGTCGTCGCCCGACCAAACACCGGGGAGCTGTTTTTT. Protein product: CATPNRGNVVARPNTGELFF. The chain uses TRBV19 and TRBJ2-2; 7 bases are a match to TRBD1. This CDR3 has 20 amino acids. V lost 10 bases to trimming and J lost 2 bases; unmatched junction nucleotides: 25. Germline CDR1 LNHDA, CDR2 SQIVND (reference sequence). Using reference TRBV19 and TRBJ2-2 for the parts outside the CDR3, the full variable domain is DGGITQSPKYLFRKEGQNVTLSCEQNLNHDAMYWYRQDPGQGLRLIYYSQIVNDFQKGDIAEGYSVSREKKESFPLTVTSAQKNPTAFYLCATPNRGNVVARPNTGELFFGEGSRLTVL.

In its sample, this clonotype was seen a few times. The V and J genes are TRBV29-1 and TRBJ1-1, with D unresolved. CDR1 and CDR2 from the germline V gene are SQVTM and ANQGSEA. Trimming shortened V by 3 bases and J by 0 bases, and 11 bases separated the two germline ends. The CDR3 runs 14 residues. CDR3 in DNA: TGCAGCGTTGAGGAACAGAGGTTGAACACTGAAGCTTTCTTT. Its translation is CSVEEQRLNTEAFF. Variable domain in full (rest from reference TRBV29-1 and TRBJ1-1): SAVISQKPSRDICQRGTSLTIQCQVDSQVTMMFWYRQQPGQSLTLIATANQGSEATYESGFVIDKFPISRPNLTFSTLTVSNMSPEDSSIYLCSVEEQRLNTEAFFGQGTRLTVV.

V gene TRBV7-9 combines with J gene TRBJ2-7; 13 bases agree with TRBD2. The CDR3 contains 14 residues. From germline, CDR1 is SEHNR and CDR2 FQNEAQ (reference sequence). The junction had 4 bases not matched to a gene; V was cut back by 7 bases and J by 4 bases. The CDR3 DNA reads TGTGCCAGCACCAGGACTAGCGGGAGTTACGAGCAGTACTTC. It encodes CASTRTSGSYEQYF.

This clonotype was found many times. The chain has TRBV12-3 or TRBV12-4 and TRBJ2-3; D might be TRBD2 (6 bases). V lost 3 bases and J 3 bases, leaving 13 bases between the germline ends. The CDR3 is made up of 15 amino acids. CDR3 loop: CASSFVAVGTDTQYF. CDR3 DNA: TGTGCCAGCAGTTTTGTAGCGGTAGGGACAGATACGCAGTATTTT.

The J gene is TRBJ2-5, the V gene TRBV28; 10 nucleotides agree with TRBD2. V shed 3 bases, J shed 0 bases, and the junction held 4 bases outside the gene matches. This CDR3 has 16 amino acids. The germline V gene has CDR1 MDHEN and CDR2 SYDVKM. The CDR3 is CASSFLLAGYQETQYF. The CDR3 nucleotides read TGTGCCAGCAGTTTCTTACTAGCGGGGTACCAAGAGACCCAGTACTTC.

The chain has TRBV12-3 or TRBV12-4 and TRBJ2-1; possible D gene TRBD1, 6 bases. CDR3 length: 15 residues. Trimming stripped 5 bases from V and 2 bases from J, with 13 bases between. CDR3 in amino acids: CASSLGQRPYNEQFF. The CDR3 DNA follows: TGTGCCAGCAGTCTAGGACAGCGCCCCTACAATGAGCAGTTCTTC.

In this sample, this clonotype turned up once. V is TRBV20-1 and J is TRBJ2-7; no definite D call. The germline V gene has CDR1 DFQATT and CDR2 SNEGSKA (reference sequence). The CDR3 covers 15 residues. The V end lost 0 bases, the J end lost 6 bases, and 18 bases lay between the germline ends. DNA of the CDR3: TGCAGTGCTAGAGAATTGGGATCACATGGCATCGAGCAGTACTTC. Translation: CSARELGSHGIEQYF.

The chain employs TRBV12-3 or TRBV12-4 and TRBJ2-7; D unclear. Trimming stripped 6 bases from V and 7 bases from J, with 13 bases between. CDR3 length: 12 amino acids. CDR3 protein: CASSKGLGEQYF. In DNA form, the CDR3 reads TGTGCCAGCAGCAAAGGGTTGGGGGAGCAGTACTTC.

This chain joins TRBV6-2 or TRBV6-3 and TRBJ2-7; maybe TRBD1 (5 bases). This CDR3 region has 15 residues. The ends were cut back, 5 bases at V and 2 bases at J, with 16 bases in the middle. Germline CDR1 MNHEY, CDR2 SVGEGT. In DNA, the CDR3 is TGTGCCAGCAGTCCCCAGGGCACTCCAACCTACGAGCAGTACTTC. It is translated as CASSPQGTPTYEQYF.

This clonotype was counted only a few times. This rearrangement joins TRBV4-3 to TRBJ2-3; possible D gene TRBD1, 5 bases. This CDR3 spans 16 amino acids. The V and J ends lost 0 bases and 2 bases respectively, with 12 bases between them. Germline CDR1 is LGHNA and CDR2 is YSLEER. The CDR3 coding sequence is TGCGCCAGCAGCCAAGAAGTTCGACAGCCCACAGATACGCAGTATTTT. Translated, it gives CASSQEVRQPTDTQYF.

The gene calls are TRBV11-1 and TRBJ2-1; 9 bases are shared with TRBD2. Losses at the gene ends were 5 bases for V and 6 bases for J; bases not matched to a gene: 14. This CDR3 is 17 amino acids long. From germline, CDR1 is SGHAT and CDR2 FQDESV (reference sequence). The CDR3 sequence: CASSTLLLAGLFNEQFF. The CDR3 DNA follows: TGTGCCAGCAGCACCTTGCTTCTAGCGGGACTTTTCAATGAGCAGTTCTTC.

The chain uses TRBV12-3 or TRBV12-4 and TRBJ2-5, with a tentative D call TRBD2 (5 bases). The CDR3 is 15 amino acids. The V end was cut by 5 bases, the J end by 4 bases, with 17 bases between. The CDR3 sequence is CASSPAQSGVETQYF. In DNA, the CDR3 is TGTGCCAGCAGTCCAGCCCAAAGCGGAGTAGAGACCCAGTACTTC.

J is TRBJ2-1 and V is TRBV20-1; 9 nucleotides match TRBD2. Unmatched junction bases numbered 5, after V lost 7 bases and J lost 4 bases. Per germline, CDR1 DFQATT and CDR2 SNEGSKA (reference sequence). CDR3 size: 13 residues. This chain's CDR3 is CSVPRGGYNEQFF. For the CDR3, the DNA is TGCAGTGTCCCGCGGGGGGGTTACAATGAGCAGTTCTTC.

The chain uses TRBV29-1 and TRBJ2-3; D might be TRBD1 (6 bases). V gave up 3 bases and J gave up 5 bases, with 9 bases separating them. The V gene's germline CDR1 is SQVTM and CDR2 ANQGSEA. The CDR3 has 12 residues. This CDR3 reads CSVDQGIDTQYF. The DNA for the CDR3 is TGCAGCGTTGACCAGGGGATAGATACGCAGTATTTT.

The V call is TRBV2, the J call TRBJ1-4; no definite D call. This CDR3 spans 12 amino acids. Per germline, CDR1 SNHLY and CDR2 FYNNEI. The ends were cut back, 9 bases at V and 7 bases at J, with 12 bases in the middle. CDR3 DNA: TGTGCCAGTTCCCCAGCTGGTGAAAAACTGTTTTTT. This gives the protein CASSPAGEKLFF.

The chain has TRBV4-1 and TRBJ2-2; D could derive from TRBD1 or TRBD2 (7 bases each). Trimming pared 1 base from V and 6 bases from J, leaving 15 bases between. Germline values: CDR1 MGHRA, CDR2 YSYEKL. This CDR3 has 16 amino acids. CDR3: CASSQAGGGRAGELFF. The CDR3, as DNA: TGCGCCAGCAGCCAAGCAGGGGGGGGGCGCGCCGGGGAGCTGTTTTTT.

The chain has TRBV4-2 and TRBJ2-5; D possibly corresponds to TRBD2 (6 bases). Trimming removed 0 bases from V and 3 bases from J, with 14 bases in between. The CDR3 has 16 residues. Per the germline V gene, CDR1 is LGHNA and CDR2 is YNFKEQ. The CDR3 coding sequence is TGTGCCAGCAGCCAAGAACTAGCCAGAGGTGAAGAGACCCAGTACTTC. It codes for CASSQELARGEETQYF.

The chain carries TRBV18 and TRBJ2-5; D may be TRBD1 (6 bases). Germline CDR1 KGHSH, CDR2 LQKENI. This CDR3 contains 15 residues. The V gene lost 6 bases and the J gene lost 2 bases, with 16 bases spanning the gap. CDR3: CASSPLWGRQETQYF. For the CDR3, the DNA is TGTGCCAGCTCCCCTTTGTGGGGGCGTCAAGAGACCCAGTACTTC.

CDR3 DNA sequence: TGCAGTGCTACTCCCCTCCTACTAGCGGGGGGCCGTGATGAGCAGTTCTTC. This codes for CSATPLLLAGGRDEQFF. The chain couples TRBV20-1 to TRBJ2-1; 12 bases align to TRBD2. There are 17 residues in the CDR3. The germline V gene encodes CDR1 DFQATT and CDR2 SNEGSKA (reference sequence). V lost 4 bases to trimming and J lost 8 bases; unmatched junction nucleotides: 15.

The chain carries TRBV7-2 and TRBJ2-7, with 10 bases fitting TRBD2. The ends lost 1 base at V and 3 bases at J; junction bases unmatched: 3. The CDR3 is 15 residues long. Germline loops: CDR1 SGHTA, CDR2 FQGNSA. The CDR3: CASSLEAGGHYEQYF. The CDR3 region has the DNA TGTGCCAGCAGCTTAGAAGCGGGGGGGCACTACGAGCAGTACTTC.

This clonotype came up a few times. This sequence joins TRBV24-1 and TRBJ2-2, with a tentative D call TRBD2 (6 bases). This CDR3 is 14 amino acids long. Germline values: CDR1 KGHDR, CDR2 SFDVKD. Trimming removed 4 bases at V and 3 bases at J, with 8 bases between. This CDR3 reads CATSEGGYTGELFF. CDR3 DNA: TGTGCCACCAGTGAAGGAGGGTACACCGGGGAGCTGTTTTTT.

This clonotype was observed a few times. J is TRBJ2-2 and V is TRBV12-3 or TRBV12-4; unclear D gene. The germline V and J ends were trimmed by 3 bases and 7 bases, with 6 bases remaining between them. The CDR3 is made up of 12 amino acids. CDR3 residues: CASSFEVGELFF. The CDR3 nucleotides are TGTGCCAGCAGTTTTGAGGTCGGGGAGCTGTTTTTT.

The rearrangement joins TRBV7-2 to TRBJ2-1; the match to TRBD1 covers 9 bases. Looked up from germline, CDR1 is SGHTA and CDR2 is FQGNSA. The CDR3 length is 15 residues. V lost 5 bases to trimming and J lost 7 bases; unmatched junction nucleotides: 9. For the CDR3, the DNA is TGTGCCAGCAGCCCGCCGGGGACAGGGAAAAATGAGCAGTTCTTC. Its protein is CASSPPGTGKNEQFF. Full variable domain (remainder filled in from reference TRBV7-2 and TRBJ2-1): GAGVSQSPSNKVTEKGKDVELRCDPISGHTALYWYRQSLGQGLEFLIYFQGNSAPDKSGLPSDRFSAERTGGSVSTLTIQRTQQEDSAVYLCASSPPGTGKNEQFFGPGTRLTVL.

The chain is built from TRBV5-1 and TRBJ2-3; 11 bases map to TRBD2. This CDR3 has 15 amino acids. Per germline, CDR1 SGHRS and CDR2 YFSETQ. With V trimmed by 1 base and J by 9 bases, 7 bases remained unmatched. CDR3 in amino acids: CASSLLVAGGHTQYF. In DNA form, the CDR3 reads TGCGCCAGCAGCTTGTTGGTAGCGGGGGGGCACACGCAGTATTTT.

V and J are TRBV30 and TRBJ2-4, with a possible D match to TRBD2 (6 bases). The CDR3 contains 17 residues. Deletions cut 2 bases from V and 2 bases from J, with 19 bases between. The germline V gene encodes CDR1 GTSNPN and CDR2 SVGIG (reference sequence). CDR3 sequence: CAWSYGGTVVTKNIQYF. The CDR3 region has the DNA TGTGCCTGGAGTTACGGGGGAACCGTCGTGACCAAAAACATTCAGTACTTC. The full variable domain, completed using reference TRBV30 and TRBJ2-4, is SQTIHQWPATLVQPVGSPLSLECTVEGTSNPNLYWYRQAAGRGLQLLFYSVGIGQISSEVPQNLSASRPQDRQFILSSKKLLLSDSGFYLCAWSYGGTVVTKNIQYFGAGTRLSVL.